Below, one T cell receptor (beta chain) is given with its context. The sample comes from a study of technical replicates of blood from several donors. This CDR3 has 14 residues. CDR1 is SEHNR, CDR2 FQNEAQ, per germline (reference sequence). Trimming shortened V by 4 bases and J by 1 base, and 10 bases separated the two germline ends. The repertoire was sequenced with immunoSEQ multiplex PCR; TCRdb's copy has only in-frame clones and lacks some. The sample has about 64,000 clones, 80% to 90% seen once. The chain employs TRBV7-9 and TRBJ1-2; D not certain. The sequence derives from a human donor in good health. Some clones in this sample may be carry-over from other donors' samples. Material for sequencing was PBMCs. The CDR3 is CASSSSGNNYGYTF. The CDR3 nucleotides read TGTGCCAGCAGCTCCTCCGGGAATAACTATGGCTACACCTTC.